The sequence of this T cell receptor beta chain was determined in a study of cytomegalovirus exposure and HLA in healthy donors. At the level of the study: Approximately 83 million unique TCRs from HLA-typed donors were held in an early data release. Findings and caveats of the study: A further, later analysis showed that HLA-associated TCR beta chains (compared with equally common others) were more clonally expanded. Researchers counted around 160 TCR beta chains as cytomegalovirus-associated.

As regards this clone: What it binds is not known.

Germline V lookup: CDR1 MDHEN, CDR2 SYDVKM. This CDR3 has 17 residues. Primers included in the PCR were 60 Vbeta and 13 Jbeta primers. TCRdb's table, derived via immunoSEQ multiplex PCR, lists solely in-frame clones and lacks some. The sample gives 140,000 to 150,000 clones, around 79% of which show up once; 6.5% to 8% is in the top ten. The chain has TRBV28 and TRBJ2-5; 10 nucleotides align to TRBD2. TRBJ2-7 matches the DNA end more closely, so the J call is doubtful. This receptor was identified in a woman aged 40 to 50 in good health and CMV-seropositive. Source material: PBMCs. For the CDR3, the DNA is TGTGCCAGCAGCCGGGCTAGCGGGGGTCACGGGTCCTACGAGCAGTACTTC. Its translation is CASSRASGGHGSYEQYF.